This is a list of T cell receptor beta chains from one sample in a study of glioma-infiltrating T cells after dendritic cell vaccination. Method: immunoSEQ multiplex PCR; TCRdb's copy keeps in-frame clones and lacks some. The sample yields some 100,000 clones, more than 75% seen once. Sequenced material: blood, taken before dendritic cell vaccination. All receptors come from a human donor with glioblastoma. CDR3s include the opening cysteine and the closing phenylalanine or tryptophan. D genes are given only for firm matches. A clone size is listed for some rows: how often the clone was seen (once, few, many), or a class if it is expanded.

J,V,D,size,length,DNA,CDR3
TRBJ1-6,TRBV6-5,-,-,16,TGTGCCAGCAGTTACTCTCGGGACTCCTATAATTCACCCCTCCACTTT,CASSYSRDSYNSPLHF
TRBJ2-7,TRBV9,TRBD2,once,16,TGTGCCAGCAGCATTGGGACTAGCGGGAGGGAATACGAGCAGTACTTC,CASSIGTSGREYEQYF
TRBJ1-5,TRBV2,-,-,16,TGTGCCAGCAGTGAAGTAGGTCAGGGCTACAATCAGCCCCAGCATTTT,CASSEVGQGYNQPQHF
TRBJ2-3,TRBV5-6,-,-,16,TGTGCCAGCAGCTTGGTCCTGGGGGGGCGAACAGATACGCAGTATTTT,CASSLVLGGRTDTQYF
TRBJ2-7,TRBV6-5,-,-,14,TGTGCCAGCAGTGACCGGGACAAGGGATACGAGCAGTACTTC,CASSDRDKGYEQYF
TRBJ2-3,TRBV6-5,-,few,15,TGTGCCAGCAGTTACAGGGGGAGAGTGGGGGATACGCAGTATTTT,CASSYRGRVGDTQYF
TRBJ1-1,TRBV6-5,TRBD1,-,16,TGTGCCAGCAGTTTAACCGCGGCCAGGGGGCACACTGAAGCTTTCTTT,CASSLTAARGHTEAFF
TRBJ1-1,TRBV5-1,-,-,14,TGCGCCAGCAGCCTACAGGGAGGGGTCACTGAAGCTTTCTTT,CASSLQGGVTEAFF
TRBJ2-3,TRBV2,TRBD2,once,13,TGTGCCAGCACCGGGGGGGGCACAGATACGCAGTATTTT,CASTGGGTDTQYF
TRBJ2-1,TRBV11-3,-,-,16,TGTGCCAGCAGCTTAGCCAGGGTCCAAGCCTACAATGAGCAGTTCTTC,CASSLARVQAYNEQFF
TRBJ2-4,TRBV7-2,TRBD2,-,19,TGTGCCAGCAGCTTAGCGTGGACTAGCGGGAGGGGGGCCAAAAACATTCAGTACTTC,CASSLAWTSGRGAKNIQYF
TRBJ2-3,TRBV7-9,TRBD2,-,17,TGTGCCAGCAGCTTTTTTCCGGGAGGCTATGGGTCAGATACGCAGTATTTT,CASSFFPGGYGSDTQYF
TRBJ2-3,TRBV7-9,TRBD2,-,15,TGTGCCAGCAGCTTAGAGCGGGAGGGCCTAAGGACGCAGTATTTT,CASSLEREGLRTQYF
TRBJ2-4,TRBV19,TRBD1,-,17,TGTGCCAGTCCCGGGACAGGGACCTTTATAGCCAAAAACATTCAGTACTTC,CASPGTGTFIAKNIQYF
TRBJ2-1,TRBV2,TRBD2,-,15,TGTGCCAGCAGGGGGGGACTAGCGGGAGCCAATGAGCAGTTCTTC,CASRGGLAGANEQFF
TRBJ1-1,TRBV5-4,-,-,16,TGTGCCAGCAGCCCCTTTGTCTTGGGGGGGGGCACTGAAGCTTTCTTT,CASSPFVLGGGTEAFF
TRBJ1-1,TRBV7-3,TRBD1,-,14,TGTGCCAGCAGCCCACAGGGGGCGAGGACTGAAGCTTTCTTT,CASSPQGARTEAFF
TRBJ1-2,TRBV6-1,-,few,14,TGTGCCAGCAGTGAAGGGAAGAGTTGGGGCGGCTACACCTTC,CASSEGKSWGGYTF
TRBJ1-2,TRBV10-3,TRBD1,once,18,TGTGCCATCAGTGAGTTGGGTAGTGGGACAGGTGCCCCGTATGGCTACACCTTC,CAISELGSGTGAPYGYTF
TRBJ2-1,TRBV15,TRBD2,-,19,TGTGCCACCAGCAGAGGATTCGGACTAGCGGGAGGGCCGGACAATGAGCAGTTCTTC,CATSRGFGLAGGPDNEQFF
TRBJ2-1,TRBV7-6,TRBD2,-,16,TGTGCCAGCAGCCCGGAGGCCTCCGGACTAGGAAATGAGCAGTTCTTC,CASSPEASGLGNEQFF
TRBJ1-4,TRBV2,TRBD1,-,14,TGTGCCAGCAGTGGACAGGGGATTAATGAAAAACTGTTTTTT,CASSGQGINEKLFF
TRBJ1-2,TRBV18,-,-,15,TGTGCCAGCTCACCCCTCGGGGGGAACAACTATGGCTACACCTTC,CASSPLGGNNYGYTF
TRBJ1-5,TRBV2,-,-,14,TGTGCCAGCAGCGCGAGGACAGGCAATCAGCCCCAGCATTTT,CASSARTGNQPQHF
TRBJ1-5,TRBV12-2,-,-,16,TGTGCAAGTCGATACGCGGGACAGGGATGTGGACAGCCCCAGCATTTT,CASRYAGQGCGQPQHF
TRBJ2-6,TRBV6-5,-,-,15,TGTGCCAGCAGAACAGAACCTCTACGGGCCAACGTCCTGACTTTC,CASRTEPLRANVLTF
TRBJ2-7,TRBV25-1,-,-,12,TGTGCCAGCAGTGAATTAATCTACGAGCAGTACTTC,CASSELIYEQYF
TRBJ2-5,TRBV4-1,-,-,16,TGCGCCAGCAGCCCGATCCCTAACTCGTACCAAGAGACCCAGTACTTC,CASSPIPNSYQETQYF
TRBJ2-3,TRBV11-3,-,-,16,TGTGCCAGCAGCTTAGCAAGCCCGGGTTCACACGATACGCAGTATTTT,CASSLASPGSHDTQYF
TRBJ1-2,TRBV12-5,-,-,13,TGTGCTAGTGGTATGATTGGGGGGAGCGGCTACACCTTC,CASGMIGGSGYTF
TRBJ2-7,TRBV11-3,-,once,15,TGTGCCAGCAGCTTAGAATCCGGGTTTAGCTACGAGCAGTACTTC,CASSLESGFSYEQYF
TRBJ2-3,TRBV7-9,TRBD2,-,16,TGTGCCAGCAGCCCTATGACTAGCGGGGGCCCCACGGGGCAGTATTTT,CASSPMTSGGPTGQYF
TRBJ1-5,TRBV5-5,-,-,16,TGTGCCAGCAGCTTGGCCGGCCAGCTAGGCCCCCAGCCCCAGCATTTT,CASSLAGQLGPQPQHF
TRBJ2-3,TRBV30,-,-,17,TGTGCCTGGAGTGTACCCCATGACGGGATCAGCACAGATACGCAGTATTTT,CAWSVPHDGISTDTQYF
TRBJ2-6,TRBV7-3,-,-,15,TGTGCCAGCAGCCCCGGACAGTCTGGGGCCAACGTCCTGACTTTC,CASSPGQSGANVLTF
TRBJ2-7,TRBV30,TRBD2,once,13,TGTGCCTGGAGTGTGGCTAGCGGTATAGAGCAGTACTTC,CAWSVASGIEQYF
TRBJ2-1,TRBV6-1,TRBD2,-,16,TGTGCCAGCAGTGAACCGGGACTAGCCTCCTACAATGAGCAGTTCTTC,CASSEPGLASYNEQFF
TRBJ1-2,TRBV15,-,-,16,TGTGCCACCAGCGGAGGGGGGGGTCGTAGGTTGTATGGCTACACCTTC,CATSGGGGRRLYGYTF
TRBJ2-3,TRBV4-2,TRBD2,-,16,TGTGCCAGCAGCCAGGTAGCGGGAGGGCTGGCAGATACGCAGTATTTT,CASSQVAGGLADTQYF
TRBJ1-4,TRBV5-1,TRBD1,-,14,TGCGCCAGCAGCTTCAGGGGGAGAAGTGAAAAACTGTTTTTT,CASSFRGRSEKLFF
TRBJ1-4,TRBV29-1,-,-,13,TGCAGCGTTGAACTCCGGACATACGGAAAACTGTTTTTT,CSVELRTYGKLFF
TRBJ2-7,TRBV27,-,-,11,TGTGCCAGCAGTTCCCGCTACGAGCAGTACTTC,CASSSRYEQYF
TRBJ1-4,TRBV30,-,-,13,TGTGCCTGGAGTGGCGTAGGGGCGGAAAAACTGTTTTTT,CAWSGVGAEKLFF
TRBJ2-2,TRBV9,TRBD2,-,15,TGTGCCAGCACCGGGACTAGCGGGAGGGCCGGGGAGCTGTTTTTT,CASTGTSGRAGELFF
TRBJ2-1,TRBV5-1,-,-,11,TGCGCCAGCAGCGTTAACAATGAGCAGTTCTTC,CASSVNNEQFF
TRBJ2-6,TRBV19,-,-,15,TGTGCCAGTACCTTAGCCCAGGGTTTGGCCAACGTCCTGACTTTC,CASTLAQGLANVLTF
TRBJ1-4,TRBV6-5,-,-,14,TGTGCCAGCAGCTTCAAACTTGGAGGTGAAAAACTGTTTTTT,CASSFKLGGEKLFF
TRBJ1-2,TRBV7-9,-,once,17,TGTGCCAGCAGCTTAGCGGTGGGCCAGGCTGTGGCGTATGGCTACACCTTC,CASSLAVGQAVAYGYTF
TRBJ1-2,TRBV14,-,few,14,TGTGCCAGCAGCCAAGCCAAGAGGGATAGGAGCTACACCTTC,CASSQAKRDRSYTF
TRBJ1-4,TRBV7-2,-,-,14,TGTGCCAGCAGCCCATTTTTTACATGGGAAAAACTGTTTTTT,CASSPFFTWEKLFF
TRBJ2-5,TRBV5-8,-,-,13,TGTGCCAGCAGCTCCGTGTACCAAGAGACCCAGTACTTC,CASSSVYQETQYF
TRBJ1-3,TRBV11-3,-,-,16,TGTGCCAGCAGCTTATCAAAGCCGGGACTTGGAAACACCATATATTTT,CASSLSKPGLGNTIYF
TRBJ1-4,TRBV7-9,TRBD1,-,15,TGTGCCAGCAGCCCACCAGGGACAGGGGGCGAAAAACTGTTTTTT,CASSPPGTGGEKLFF